What follows are 32 T cell receptor beta chains derived from one specimen sequenced in a study of blood T cell repertoires in COVID-19. Here immunoSEQ multiplex PCR was the method, and the copy in TCRdb shows in-frame clones only, minus some. Of about 35,000 clones in the sample, approximately 90% were seen once. Sample: peripheral blood. The source is a man aged 45-65 years with active COVID-19.

This chain connects TRBV19 to TRBJ1-2, with a possible D match to TRBD1 (5 bases). The V and J ends lost 3 bases and 7 bases respectively, with 12 bases between them. CDR3 size: 13 residues. Germline lookup yields CDR1 LNHDA and CDR2 SQIVND (reference sequence). The CDR3 region has the DNA TGTGCCAGTAGTATGAGGCAGGGAGGTGGCTACACCTTC. It translates to CASSMRQGGGYTF.

This chain links TRBV18 with TRBJ1-4, with TRBD1 as a possible D gene (5 bases). V lost 1 base and J 8 bases, leaving 11 bases between the germline ends. This CDR3 region has 14 residues. Germline V gives CDR1 KGHSH, CDR2 LQKENI. The CDR3 nucleotides are TGTGCCAGCTCACCACTCAGGGTCGGCGAAAAACTGTTTTTT. As protein: CASSPLRVGEKLFF. Combining the CDR3 with reference TRBV18 and TRBJ1-4 gives the whole variable domain NAGVMQNPRHLVRRRGQEARLRCSPMKGHSHVYWYRQLPEEGLKFMVYLQKENIIDESGMPKERFSAEFPKEGPSILRIQQVVRGDSAAYFCASSPLRVGEKLFFGSGTQLSVL.

The rearrangement links TRBV2 to TRBJ2-5; TRBD1 matches 9 bases. V was clipped by 8 bases and J by 4 bases; unmatched bases: 5. The CDR3 is made up of 13 amino acids. Germline-derived CDR1 and CDR2 are SNHLY and FYNNEI. Written as DNA, the CDR3 is TGTGCCAGCCCTCCGGGACAGGGAGAGACCCAGTACTTC. It translates to CASPPGQGETQYF.

This rearrangement joins TRBV18 to TRBJ2-2; TRBD1 agrees at 7 bases. From germline, CDR1 is KGHSH and CDR2 LQKENI. The V segment lost 0 bases and the J segment 2 bases; nucleotides outside the gene matches: 3. The CDR3 length is 16 residues. The CDR3 DNA reads as TGTGCCAGCTCACCACCTGGGACAGTAAACACCGGGGAGCTGTTTTTT. Amino acid sequence: CASSPPGTVNTGELFF.

The V and J genes are TRBV9 and TRBJ2-7; a possible D gene is TRBD2 (7 bases). The CDR3 runs to 14 residues. V lost 0 bases to trimming and J lost 5 bases, with 12 bases between them. The germline gives CDR1 SGDLS, CDR2 YYNGEE. This CDR3 is CASSVGTGRDEQYF. CDR3 nucleotide sequence: TGTGCCAGCAGCGTAGGAACAGGGAGGGACGAGCAGTACTTC.

Remarks on this clone: Its ends do not fully match the called genes, so a read error is possible. J is TRBJ2-7 and V is TRBV7-8; D may be TRBD2 (5 bases). Germline CDR1 is SGHVS and CDR2 is FQNEAQ. The CDR3 contains 14 residues. The CDR3 region has the DNA TGTGCCAGCAGCTCGCGGGCAACTTTCTACGGGCAGTACTTC. The encoded protein is CASSSRATFYGQYF.

This rearrangement joins TRBV24-1 to TRBJ2-1, with a tentative D call TRBD1 (5 bases). Germline CDR1 is KGHDR and CDR2 is SFDVKD. The V end was cut by 9 bases, the J end by 5 bases, with 34 bases between. The CDR3 runs to 20 residues. CDR3 bases: TGTGCCACCCTAGAGACGGACACGCTTTCTTTCTTCTTGCCCAACAATGAGCAGTTCTTC. Translated, it gives CATLETDTLSFFLPNNEQFF.

The V gene is TRBV5-1, the J gene TRBJ2-2; D perhaps matches TRBD2 (6 bases). V lost 0 bases, J lost 5 bases, and 11 bases lay in between. Germline CDR1 and CDR2: SGHRS and YFSETQ. The CDR3 covers 15 residues. The CDR3, as DNA: TGCGCCAGCAGCTTGGACGTTAGCGGTACCGGGGAGCTGTTTTTT. It codes for CASSLDVSGTGELFF.

This clone has a single count. This chain connects TRBV5-1 to TRBJ1-4; D is ambiguous. Germline V CDR1 and CDR2: SGHRS, YFSETQ. The CDR3 runs to 15 residues. Trimming stripped 0 bases from V and 5 bases from J, with 11 bases between. CDR3 DNA sequence: TGCGCCAGCAGCTTGGAAGGAGGGATGAATGAAAAACTGTTTTTT. It is translated as CASSLEGGMNEKLFF.

This clone was counted a few times. In nucleotides, the CDR3 is TGCGCCAGCAGCTTGCTGGCAGGGAGGAATTCACCCCTCCACTTT. Its protein product is CASSLLAGRNSPLHF. The J gene is TRBJ1-6, the V gene TRBV5-1, with a tentative D call TRBD1 (5 bases). V was shortened by 1 base and J by 7 bases, with 12 bases between the two germline ends. The germline CDR1 and CDR2 sequences are SGHRS and YFSETQ. The CDR3 totals 15 residues.

This clone appeared a few times. This chain joins TRBV11-3 and TRBJ1-2; D is undetermined. Between the trimmed V and J ends, which lost 1 base and 8 bases, there was a span of 8 bases. CDR3 length: 12 amino acids. The germline gives CDR1 SGHNT, CDR2 YENEEA. The CDR3 loop is CASSLGRNGYTF. The CDR3 DNA reads TGTGCCAGCAGCTTAGGGCGGAACGGCTACACCTTC.

This clone was recorded once. V gene TRBV7-6 combines with J gene TRBJ1-6; 7 nucleotides line up with TRBD1. With V trimmed by 1 base and J by 10 bases, 13 bases remained unmatched. This CDR3 contains 17 residues. Germline values: CDR1 SGHVS, CDR2 FNYEAQ. CDR3 bases: TGTGCCAGCAGCTTAGTAGGGGGCCGGGACAGCCAATCACCCCTCCACTTT. It translates to CASSLVGGRDSQSPLHF. Complete variable domain (other parts from reference TRBV7-6 and TRBJ1-6): GAGVSQSPRYKVTKRGQDVALRCDPISGHVSLYWYRQALGQGPEFLTYFNYEAQQDKSGLPNDRFSAERPEGSISTLTIQRTEQRDSAMYRCASSLVGGRDSQSPLHFGNGTRLTVT.

J is TRBJ1-5 and V is TRBV5-1; D remains unclear. Germline V gives CDR1 SGHRS, CDR2 YFSETQ. CDR3 length: 15 amino acids. Trimming took off 4 bases at V and 7 bases at J, with 18 bases between the two ends. The CDR3 bases are TGCGCCAGCAGCCCCTCAGCGGGGATCAACCAGCCCCAGCATTTT. Residues: CASSPSAGINQPQHF.

The rearrangement links TRBV28 to TRBJ1-2; 9 bases line up with TRBD1. V lost 4 bases and J lost 7; bases outside the gene matches: 7. Per germline, CDR1 MDHEN and CDR2 SYDVKM. The CDR3 contains 14 residues. CDR3 in amino acids: CASSSGQGIVGYTF. The DNA of the CDR3 is TGTGCCAGCAGTTCCGGACAGGGGATTGTTGGCTACACCTTC.

The chain recombines TRBV6-5 with TRBJ1-5; 7 bases agree with TRBD1. This CDR3 has 12 amino acids. The V and J ends lost 7 bases and 7 bases, in that order; junction bases with no gene match: 4. Per the germline V gene, CDR1 is MNHEY and CDR2 is SVGAGI. Written as DNA, the CDR3 is TGTGCCAGCAAGACAGGGAACCAGCCCCAGCATTTT. Its translation: CASKTGNQPQHF.

The chain couples TRBV7-9 to TRBJ2-2, with D maybe TRBD2 (6 bases). The CDR3 length is 18 residues. The germline gives CDR1 SEHNR, CDR2 FQNEAQ (reference sequence). Trimming removed 5 bases at V and 7 bases at J, with 26 bases between. The DNA of the CDR3 is TGTGCCAGCAGCAAACAACGCGGGGACCGGGGTGTTGGCGGGGAGCTGTTTTTT. The encoded protein is CASSKQRGDRGVGGELFF. Full variable domain (outside the CDR3, taken from reference TRBV7-9 and TRBJ2-2): DTGVSQNPRHKITKRGQNVTFRCDPISEHNRLYWYRQTLGQGPEFLTYFQNEAQLEKSRLLSDRFSAERPKGSFSTLEIQRTEQGDSAMYLCASSKQRGDRGVGGELFFGEGSRLTVL.

The chain uses TRBV7-9 and TRBJ2-1; 10 bases align to TRBD2. V lost 1 base, J lost 7 bases, and 4 bases stayed unmatched. The germline gives CDR1 SEHNR, CDR2 FQNEAQ (reference sequence). The CDR3 is 15 residues long. The CDR3 DNA follows: TGTGCCAGCAGCTTAGATAGCGGGGGGACGAATGAGCAGTTCTTC. It yields the protein CASSLDSGGTNEQFF.

The chain joins TRBV13 to TRBJ2-5; D possibly corresponds to TRBD2 (7 bases). The germline CDR1 and CDR2 sequences are PRHDT and FYEKMQ (reference sequence). The CDR3 sequence is 16 residues long. Between the trimmed V and J ends, which lost 5 bases and 5 bases, there was a span of 21 bases. The CDR3 loop reads CASSAPYSGGGETQYF. The CDR3 DNA follows: TGTGCCAGCAGCGCGCCCTATTCGGGGGGCGGGGAGACCCAGTACTTC.

This chain uses TRBV4-1 with TRBJ1-2, with 7 positions matching TRBD1. The CDR3 runs to 15 residues. Germline trimming cut 1 base from V and 3 bases from J; bases unmatched to any gene: 5. CDR1 is MGHRA and CDR2 is YSYEKL in the germline V gene. The CDR3 protein is CASSQGTGNYYGYTF. In nucleotides, the CDR3 is TGCGCCAGCAGCCAAGGGACAGGAAACTACTATGGCTACACCTTC.

This clone was counted once. The chain is built from TRBV10-1 and TRBJ2-1; 11 nucleotides align to TRBD1. V gave up 2 bases and J gave up 7 bases; unmatched junction bases: 1. The CDR3 sequence is 14 residues long. Germline V gene sequence: CDR1 WNHNN, CDR2 SYGVQD (reference sequence). In DNA form, the CDR3 reads TGCGCCAGCAGTGAGGGGACAGGGGGGAATGAGCAGTTCTTC. Translating it yields CASSEGTGGNEQFF.

The chain recombines TRBV5-4 with TRBJ2-5; 7 nucleotides line up with TRBD1. V shed 4 bases, J shed 2 bases, and the junction held 11 bases outside the gene matches. This CDR3 comprises 16 residues. CDR1 SGHNT and CDR2 YYREEE come from the germline V gene (reference sequence). In DNA, the CDR3 is TGTGCCAGCAGCATGTACCGGGACAGATATCAAGAGACCCAGTACTTC. Protein sequence: CASSMYRDRYQETQYF. Looking up the rest from reference TRBV5-4 and TRBJ2-5 gives the full variable domain: ETGVTQSPTHLIKTRGQQVTLRCSSQSGHNTVSWYQQALGQGPQFIFQYYREEENGRGNFPPRFSGLQFPNYSSELNVNALELDDSALYLCASSMYRDRYQETQYFGPGTRLLVL.

V gene TRBV15 combines with J gene TRBJ2-1; 7 nucleotides match TRBD2. Per the germline V gene, CDR1 is LNHNV and CDR2 is YYDKDF (reference sequence). The V gene end was trimmed by 0 bases and the J gene end by 7 bases; junction bases not matched to a gene: 12. This CDR3 is built from 17 residues. The CDR3: CATSRDMGEGRRNEQFF. For the CDR3, the DNA is TGTGCCACCAGCAGAGATATGGGGGAGGGCCGGCGGAATGAGCAGTTCTTC.

The rearrangement uses TRBV5-6 and TRBJ2-1; 8 nucleotides match TRBD1. In germline, CDR1 is SGHDT, CDR2 YYEEEE. The J segment lost 1 base and the V segment lost 0 bases, leaving 0 bases of the junction unmatched. This CDR3 is 15 amino acids long. The CDR3, as DNA: TGTGCCAGCAGCTTGGACAGGGGGTCCTACAATGAGCAGTTCTTC. Its translation: CASSLDRGSYNEQFF. The full variable domain, with the rest looked up from reference TRBV5-6 and TRBJ2-1, is DAGVTQSPTHLIKTRGQQVTLRCSPKSGHDTVSWYQQALGQGPQFIFQYYEEEERQRGNFPDRFSGHQFPNYSSELNVNALLLGDSALYLCASSLDRGSYNEQFFGPGTRLTVL.

The chain combines TRBV18 with TRBJ2-5; the D gene is possibly TRBD1 (6 bases). The CDR3 totals 14 residues. V lost 3 bases and J lost 2, with 10 bases in between. Germline assignment: CDR1 KGHSH and CDR2 LQKENI. CDR3 sequence (DNA): TGTGCCAGCTCACCGGGCAGGGGACAAGAGACCCAGTACTTC. Translated: CASSPGRGQETQYF. Full variable domain (rest looked up from reference TRBV18 and TRBJ2-5): NAGVMQNPRHLVRRRGQEARLRCSPMKGHSHVYWYRQLPEEGLKFMVYLQKENIIDESGMPKERFSAEFPKEGPSILRIQQVVRGDSAAYFCASSPGRGQETQYFGPGTRLLVL.

The chain couples TRBV3-1 (or the pseudogene TRBV3-2) to TRBJ2-7; D is possibly TRBD2 (5 bases). The CDR3 is 13 amino acids. Germline-derived CDR1 and CDR2 are LGHDT and YNNKEL (reference sequence). V lost 1 base, J lost 7 bases, and 11 bases lay in between. In DNA, the CDR3 is TGTGCCAGCAGCCAAGGGGGAGAAGGAGAGCAGTACTTC. This codes for CASSQGGEGEQYF.

The CDR3: CASYQTASYEQYF. The CDR3 DNA reads TGTGCCAGCTATCAGACAGCCTCCTACGAGCAGTACTTC. J is TRBJ2-7 and V is TRBV6-5; the D gene is possibly TRBD1 (5 bases). This CDR3 has 13 residues. Germline loops: CDR1 MNHEY, CDR2 SVGAGI. V lost 8 bases and J lost 0, with 11 bases in between.

The CDR3 region has the DNA TGTGCCAGCAGGCTGACAGGGACAGACTATGGCTACACCTTC. Amino acid sequence: CASRLTGTDYGYTF. V is TRBV2 and J is TRBJ1-2, with TRBD1 matching over 7 bases. Germline V gives CDR1 SNHLY, CDR2 FYNNEI. The CDR3 is 14 amino acids. V lost 6 bases to trimming and J lost 3 bases; unmatched junction nucleotides: 7.

The CDR3 DNA reads TGCAGCGTTGCAAGGGGTATGAACACTGAAGCTTTCTTT. It translates to CSVARGMNTEAFF. The J gene is TRBJ1-1, the V gene TRBV29-1; TRBD1 is a possible D gene (5 bases). This CDR3 contains 13 residues. The V gene lost 4 bases and the J gene lost 0 bases, with 9 bases spanning the gap. The germline gives CDR1 SQVTM, CDR2 ANQGSEA.

This clone occurred once. The genes are TRBV27 and TRBJ1-2; no reliable D call. CDR1 and CDR2 from the germline V gene are MNHEY and SMNVEV (reference sequence). V lost 0 bases to trimming and J lost 5 bases, with 19 bases between them. The CDR3 extends over 17 amino acids. CDR3 DNA: TGTGCCAGCAGTTTATCGGCGGGCAACGGCTTTAATTATGGCTACACCTTC. Amino acid sequence: CASSLSAGNGFNYGYTF.

The chain links TRBV19 to TRBJ2-4, with 8 positions matching TRBD2. This CDR3 is 15 amino acids long. V trimming: 1 base; J trimming: 7 bases; junction bases outside the gene matches: 6. Germline CDR1 reads LNHDA; CDR2 reads SQIVND (reference sequence). CDR3 sequence (DNA): TGTGCCAGTAGTATAGGAGGGGGACTAGTGAACATTCAGTACTTC. It encodes CASSIGGGLVNIQYF.

The chain is built from TRBV5-4 and TRBJ2-3, with TRBD2 matching over 11 bases. J lost 5 bases, V lost 4 bases, and 3 bases had no gene match. The CDR3 is 14 amino acids. Germline CDR1 SGHNT, CDR2 YYREEE (reference sequence). For the CDR3, the DNA is TGTGCCAGCAGCACAGGGACTAGCGGAGATACGCAGTATTTT. Protein: CASSTGTSGDTQYF.

The chain carries TRBV21-1 and TRBJ2-3; the table's D call, TRBD2, has no DNA check behind it. TRBV21-1 is classified as a pseudogene. The CDR3 sequence is 12 residues long. Here the CDR3 reads CASGGATDTQYF. The CDR3 bases are TGTGCCAGCGGGGGGGCCACAGATACGCAGTATTTT.